Listed here are 26 T cell receptor beta chains from one sample, sequenced in a study of breast tumors, draining lymph nodes, adjacent tissues. A single record per CDR3 protein comes from TCRdb applying MiXCR to the multiplex PCR reads. The profile covers over 250,000 distinct CDR3 sequences, with over 30% appearing a single time and under 1.2% taken by the ten largest. The lymph nodes were axillary draining lymph nodes from breast cancer patients. Sequenced input: axillary lymph node tissue. These receptors originate from a female donor with breast cancer. Some clones in this sample may be carry-over from other donors' samples.

This clonotype was detected only once. V is TRBV20-1 and J is TRBJ2-5, with D perhaps TRBD2 (6 bases). CDR3 length equals 15 residues. The germline V and J ends were trimmed by 0 bases and 5 bases, with 16 bases remaining between them. The germline V gene has CDR1 DFQATT and CDR2 SNEGSKA (reference sequence). The CDR3 loop is CSARDLPGAVETQYF. The CDR3 region has the DNA TGCAGTGCTAGAGATCTACCGGGAGCAGTTGAGACCCAGTACTTC.

The count of this clonotype is one. A much larger clone lies one base from this, so it may be a read error. The chain is built from TRBV19 and TRBJ1-2; D remains unclear. CDR1 and CDR2 from the germline V gene are LNHDA and SQIVND (reference sequence). The CDR3 runs 14 residues. CDR3 amino acids: CASNIAQINYGYTF. The CDR3 DNA reads as TGTGCCAGTAATATAGCTCAGATTAACTATGGCTACACCTTC.

In its sample, this clonotype was seen many times. This chain connects TRBV12-3 or TRBV12-4 to TRBJ2-7, with 8 bases matching TRBD2. The CDR3 is 16 amino acids. V dropped 0 bases and J dropped 4; count of bases not matched to a gene: 8. The CDR3 here is CASSLADGRAGYEQYF. The CDR3 region has the DNA TGTGCCAGCAGTTTAGCTGACGGGAGGGCCGGTTACGAGCAGTACTTC.

The J gene is TRBJ2-5, the V gene TRBV2; 8 bases line up with TRBD1. This CDR3 spans 14 amino acids. The germline CDR1 and CDR2 sequences are SNHLY and FYNNEI. After removal of 3 bases from V and 5 bases from J, the junction contained 5 bases not matched to a gene. The CDR3 loop is CASSDRGPDETQYF. CDR3 nucleotide sequence: TGTGCCAGCAGTGACAGGGGGCCGGATGAGACCCAGTACTTC.

The chain combines TRBV20-1 with TRBJ2-1, with TRBD2 identical over 13 bases. The germline V gene encodes CDR1 DFQATT and CDR2 SNEGSKA (reference sequence). The CDR3 contains 15 residues. Trimming at V came to 1 base and at J to 6 bases, leaving 3 bases not matched to a gene. The CDR3 protein is CSARVGLAGVNEQFF. In nucleotides, the CDR3 is TGCAGTGCTAGAGTCGGACTAGCGGGAGTCAATGAGCAGTTCTTC.

In this sample, this clonotype turned up many times. The chain is built from TRBV14 and TRBJ2-1; D unclear. Per germline, CDR1 SGHDN and CDR2 FVKESK. The CDR3 has 14 amino acids. V lost 1 base and J 4 bases, leaving 8 bases between the germline ends. This CDR3 reads CASSQASLYNEQFF. In DNA, the CDR3 is TGTGCCAGCAGCCAAGCAAGTCTATACAATGAGCAGTTCTTC.

Remarks on this clonotype: A junction boundary mismatches the germline segment, possibly from a read error. The genes are TRBV11-2 and TRBJ2-1; 9 bases are shared with TRBD2. Germline CDR1 reads SGHAT; CDR2 reads FQNNGV. CDR3 length: 17 residues. This CDR3 is CASSTRTSALLGNEQFF. The CDR3 coding sequence is TGTGCCAGCAGCACCAGGACTAGCGCCCTTCTTGGGAATGAGCAGTTTTTC.

In its sample, this clonotype was seen a few times. The chain recombines TRBV20-1 with TRBJ2-2; a weak D match, TRBD1 (5 bases). V dropped 2 bases and J dropped 6 bases, with 19 bases sitting between them. The CDR3 is 16 amino acids. CDR1 and CDR2 from the germline V gene are DFQATT and SNEGSKA (reference sequence). CDR3 protein: CSARTIGAWAAGELFF. The DNA of the CDR3 is TGCAGTGCTAGAACCATAGGGGCCTGGGCCGCCGGGGAGCTGTTTTTT.

This clonotype has just one count. V and J are TRBV3-1 and TRBJ2-1; TRBD1 agrees at 10 bases. J lost 7 bases, V lost 7 bases, and 7 bases had no gene match. This CDR3 region has 14 residues. In germline, CDR1 is LGHDT, CDR2 YNNKEL (reference sequence). Here the CDR3 reads CASTGTGVRNEQFF. The CDR3, as DNA: TGTGCCAGCACAGGGACAGGGGTTCGGAATGAGCAGTTCTTC.

This clonotype was picked up many times. One junction end does not reproduce the germline sequence, and a read error may be involved. The V gene is TRBV5-1, the J gene TRBJ2-5; 9 nucleotides match TRBD2. The CDR3 is 14 amino acids. Per germline, CDR1 SGHRS and CDR2 YFSETQ. CDR3 bases: TGTGCCAGCAGCTCGGGACTAGCTGGGGAGACCCAGTACTTC. It is translated as CASSSGLAGETQYF.

Details on this clonotype: This is likely a read error, given that the CDR3 carries no conserved phenylalanine or tryptophan at its end. This chain joins TRBV25-1 and TRBJ2-1, with D perhaps given as TRBD1 or TRBD2 (6 bases each). V lost 7 bases to trimming and J lost 10 bases, with 26 bases between them. Germline V gene lookup returns CDR1 MGHDK and CDR2 SYGVNS. The CDR3 is made up of 16 amino acids. The CDR3 spells CASTPPRGTALGEQFL. For the CDR3, the DNA is TGTGCCAGCACTCCTCCTAGGGGGACTGCACTTGGGGAGCAGTTCCTC.

This clonotype showed up many times. V and J are TRBV20-1 and TRBJ1-2; D is undetermined. V lost 2 bases and J 2 bases, leaving 6 bases between the germline ends. Looked up from germline, CDR1 is DFQATT and CDR2 is SNEGSKA (reference sequence). The CDR3 is 12 residues long. Here the CDR3 reads CSARRENYGYTF. CDR3 in DNA: TGCAGTGCTAGAAGGGAAAACTATGGCTACACCTTC.

This clonotype was seen a few times. J is TRBJ2-7 and V is TRBV7-2; D is uncertain. This CDR3 comprises 11 residues. Germline CDR1 and CDR2: SGHTA and FQGNSA. V dropped 5 bases and J dropped 9 bases, with 11 bases sitting between them. The CDR3 loop is CASSPLEAQYF. DNA of the CDR3: TGTGCCAGCAGCCCCCTAGAGGCGCAGTACTTC.

This clonotype was found many times. V is TRBV7-2 and J is TRBJ2-1; D gene uncertain. Germline CDR1 reads SGHTA; CDR2 reads FQGNSA. The germline V and J ends were trimmed by 0 bases and 2 bases, with 8 bases remaining between them. The CDR3 has 15 residues. DNA of the CDR3: TGTGCCAGCAGCTTAGCGATCGGAGCCTACAATGAGCAGTTCTTC. Amino acids: CASSLAIGAYNEQFF. Full variable domain (remainder filled in from reference TRBV7-2 and TRBJ2-1): GAGVSQSPSNKVTEKGKDVELRCDPISGHTALYWYRQSLGQGLEFLIYFQGNSAPDKSGLPSDRFSAERTGGSVSTLTIQRTQQEDSAVYLCASSLAIGAYNEQFFGPGTRLTVL.

This clonotype was picked up many times. The V call is TRBV7-2, the J call TRBJ2-1, with 12 bases aligning to TRBD2. V gave up 5 bases and J gave up 8 bases; unmatched junction bases: 7. CDR3 size: 15 residues. The germline V gene has CDR1 SGHTA and CDR2 FQGNSA. In DNA form, the CDR3 reads TGTGCCAGCAGCCCAAAGACTAGCGGGAGTCATGAGCAGTTCTTC. Translation gives CASSPKTSGSHEQFF.

The rearrangement joins TRBV10-3 to TRBJ2-7; 13 bases match TRBD2. Per the germline V gene, CDR1 is ENHRY and CDR2 is SYGVKD. The trim removed 6 bases at V and 2 bases at J, leaving 7 bases unmatched. This CDR3 has 16 amino acids. As DNA, the CDR3 is TGTGCCATCAGCACACTAGCGGGAGGGCCTACCTACGAGCAGTACTTC. Translating gives CAISTLAGGPTYEQYF.

This clonotype was seen repeatedly, ten times or more. V is TRBV5-1 and J is TRBJ1-2; D is ambiguous. Trimming took off 4 bases at V and 8 bases at J, with 12 bases between the two ends. The CDR3 is 12 residues long. CDR1 is SGHRS, CDR2 YFSETQ, per germline. CDR3 sequence (DNA): TGCGCCAGCAGCCCCACACGTGTGGGCTACACCTTC. It is translated as CASSPTRVGYTF.

This clonotype occurred many times. The chain has TRBV20-1 and TRBJ1-2; D perhaps matches TRBD1 (6 bases). This CDR3 is 14 amino acids long. Germline V gene sequence: CDR1 DFQATT, CDR2 SNEGSKA (reference sequence). Trimming stripped 0 bases from V and 3 bases from J, with 11 bases between. The CDR3 nucleotides read TGCAGTGCTAGAGAATTGGACAGACACTATGGCTACACCTTC. Its translation: CSARELDRHYGYTF.

This clonotype has more than one count but fewer than ten. This sequence joins TRBV28 and TRBJ2-1; a possible D gene is TRBD1 (6 bases). V lost 6 bases, J lost 6 bases, and 9 bases lay in between. The CDR3 runs to 12 residues. The germline V gene encodes CDR1 MDHEN and CDR2 SYDVKM. The CDR3 coding sequence is TGTGCCAGCAGGACCAGGGGCAATGAGCAGTTCTTC. Its translation is CASRTRGNEQFF. Full variable domain (rest looked up from reference TRBV28 and TRBJ2-1): DVKVTQSSRYLVKRTGEKVFLECVQDMDHENMFWYRQDPGLGLRLIYFSYDVKMKEKGDIPEGYSVSREKKERFSLILESASTNQTSMYLCASRTRGNEQFFGPGTRLTVL.

This chain uses TRBV9 with TRBJ1-6; unclear D gene. V was trimmed by 2 bases and J by 13 bases, leaving 10 bases between them. This CDR3 contains 12 residues. The V gene's germline CDR1 is SGDLS and CDR2 YYNGEE. The chain's CDR3 is CASSVAGGPLHF. CDR3 sequence (DNA): TGTGCCAGCAGCGTTGCGGGAGGGCCCCTCCACTTT. The full variable domain, its missing parts supplied by reference TRBV9 and TRBJ1-6, is DSGVTQTPKHLITATGQRVTLRCSPRSGDLSVYWYQQSLDQGLQFLIQYYNGEERAKGNILERFSAQQFPDLHSELNLSSLELGDSALYFCASSVAGGPLHFGNGTRLTVT.

A remark on this clonotype: Its ends do not fully match the called genes, so a read error is possible. This sequence joins TRBV6-4 and TRBJ2-3; D ambiguous. Germline CDR1 reads MRHNA; CDR2 reads SNTAGT. The CDR3 has 14 amino acids. The CDR3 bases are TGTGCCAGCAGTGACTTTCCCGGCACAGATACGCAGTCTTTT. Amino acid sequence: CASSDFPGTDTQSF.

This clonotype occurred a few times. With a much larger clone just one base away, this may be a read error. The chain combines TRBV11-3 with TRBJ2-7; D is uncertain. CDR3 length: 15 amino acids. The germline CDR1 and CDR2 sequences are SGHNT and YENEEA. V was cut by 6 bases and J by 2 bases, with 17 bases left in between. Here the CDR3 reads CASRYPLGTTYEQYF. The CDR3 nucleotides read TGTGCCAGCAGATACCCGTTGGGCACGACCTACGAGCAGTACTTC.

This clonotype was recorded only once. J is TRBJ2-5 and V is TRBV20-1; 7 bases agree with TRBD2. V trimming: 1 base; J trimming: 5 bases; junction bases outside the gene matches: 10. The CDR3 is 15 amino acids. Germline-derived CDR1 and CDR2 are DFQATT and SNEGSKA (reference sequence). The CDR3 DNA reads TGCAGTGCTAGAGGGCTAGCGGTCGCCGGGGAGACCCAGTACTTC. Translating gives CSARGLAVAGETQYF.

The sample holds a few counts of this clonotype. This chain connects TRBV30 to TRBJ2-1; 7 bases line up with TRBD2. Germline CDR1 reads GTSNPN; CDR2 reads SVGIG (reference sequence). V was pared by 0 bases and J by 4 bases, with 6 bases of the junction left unmatched. The CDR3 totals 15 residues. DNA for the CDR3: TGTGCCTGGAGTGTGATGAGCGGGGCTTACAATGAGCAGTTCTTC. Its protein product is CAWSVMSGAYNEQFF.

This clonotype was recorded at least ten times. The chain recombines TRBV5-1 with TRBJ2-1; the match to TRBD2 covers 15 bases. Germline V gene lookup returns CDR1 SGHRS and CDR2 YFSETQ. J lost 9 bases, V lost 4 bases, and 8 bases had no gene match. This CDR3 spans 16 amino acids. The chain's CDR3 is CASSIQGLAGGSEQFF. CDR3 DNA: TGCGCCAGCAGCATCCAAGGACTAGCGGGAGGGAGTGAGCAGTTCTTC. The whole variable domain, filled in from reference TRBV5-1 and TRBJ2-1, reads KAGVTQTPRYLIKTRGQQVTLSCSPISGHRSVSWYQQTPGQGLQFLFEYFSETQRNKGNFPGRFSGRQFSNSRSEMNVSTLELGDSALYLCASSIQGLAGGSEQFFGPGTRLTVL.

This clonotype has at least ten counts. The rearrangement uses TRBV12-3 or TRBV12-4 and TRBJ2-7, with unresolved D. The V and J ends lost 4 bases and 8 bases respectively, with 15 bases between them. The CDR3 is 13 residues long. CDR3 coding DNA: TGTGCCAGCAGTTCCCAACTGGGGTACCAGCAGTACTTC. The encoded protein is CASSSQLGYQQYF.